These T cell receptor beta chains were read from a single sample in a study of blood T cell repertoires in COVID-19. The method was immunoSEQ multiplex PCR; TCRdb's version includes in-frame clones alone and lacks a portion of them. The sample holds 300,000 to 500,000 clones; 85% to 90% are singletons and the top ten take approximately 0.96%. Sequences were obtained from PBMCs or T cells enriched from blood (not recorded which). The receptors were sampled from a woman younger than 45 with acute COVID-19. The CDR3 runs from the conserved cysteine through the conserved F or W. Each record gives: CDR3 protein, CDR3 DNA, clone size, J gene, D gene, V gene. A D gene is named only where the DNA matches it firmly. The size entry is marked missing in some rows and otherwise reads once, few, many or a size class.

CDR3 protein: CASSPDRGYEQYF; CDR3 DNA: TGTGCCAGCAGCCCGGACAGGGGGTACGAGCAGTACTTC; clone size: once; J gene: TRBJ2-7; D gene: TRBD1; V gene: TRBV7-2
CDR3 protein: CASSQEVPTQSPLHF; CDR3 DNA: TGTGCCAGCAGCCAAGAGGTCCCCACCCAGTCACCCCTCCACTTT; clone size: NA; J gene: TRBJ1-6; D gene: NA; V gene: TRBV3-1/TRBV3-2
CDR3 protein: CAASGTGGSVTEAFF; CDR3 DNA: TGTGCCGCCTCCGGGACAGGGGGCTCGGTCACTGAAGCTTTCTTT; clone size: NA; J gene: TRBJ1-1; D gene: TRBD1; V gene: TRBV10-3
CDR3 protein: CASSLPAGRGNTIYF; CDR3 DNA: TGTGCCAGCAGCCTCCCTGCGGGGAGGGGAAACACCATATATTTT; clone size: NA; J gene: TRBJ1-3; D gene: NA; V gene: TRBV3-1/TRBV3-2
CDR3 protein: CASSPRQGKTYNSPLHF; CDR3 DNA: TGTGCCAGCTCACCACGACAGGGAAAGACCTATAATTCACCCCTCCACTTT; clone size: few; J gene: TRBJ1-6; D gene: TRBD1; V gene: TRBV18
CDR3 protein: CASSRSGQYLSTSGNTIYF; CDR3 DNA: TGTGCCAGCTCTCGCTCGGGACAGTACCTGTCAACCTCTGGAAACACCATATATTTT; clone size: NA; J gene: TRBJ1-3; D gene: TRBD1; V gene: TRBV18
CDR3 protein: CASSWGTNNEQFF; CDR3 DNA: TGCGCCAGCAGCTGGGGGACTAACAATGAGCAGTTCTTC; clone size: NA; J gene: TRBJ2-1; D gene: TRBD2; V gene: TRBV5-1
CDR3 protein: CASSPGVAGELFF; CDR3 DNA: TGCGCCAGCAGCCCCGGGGTTGCCGGGGAGCTGTTTTTT; clone size: NA; J gene: TRBJ2-2; D gene: NA; V gene: TRBV5-1
CDR3 protein: CASTDSNQPQHF; CDR3 DNA: TGTGCCAGCACGGACAGTAATCAGCCCCAGCATTTT; clone size: NA; J gene: TRBJ1-5; D gene: NA; V gene: TRBV2
CDR3 protein: CASSPAGLAGISYEQYF; CDR3 DNA: TGCGCCAGCAGCCCAGCCGGACTAGCGGGGATCTCCTACGAGCAGTACTTC; clone size: NA; J gene: TRBJ2-7; D gene: TRBD2; V gene: TRBV5-1
CDR3 protein: CASSLTVAYEQYF; CDR3 DNA: TGCGCCAGCAGCTTGACAGTAGCCTACGAGCAGTACTTC; clone size: NA; J gene: TRBJ2-7; D gene: NA; V gene: TRBV5-1
CDR3 protein: CASSQGLAGYTGELFF; CDR3 DNA: TGTGCCAGCAGTCAGGGACTAGCGGGATACACCGGGGAGCTGTTTTTT; clone size: NA; J gene: TRBJ2-2; D gene: TRBD2; V gene: TRBV27
CDR3 protein: CASMGDTTYEQYF; CDR3 DNA: TGTGCCAGCATGGGGGACACCACCTACGAGCAGTACTTC; clone size: NA; J gene: TRBJ2-7; D gene: NA; V gene: TRBV25-1
CDR3 protein: CASSWRTGGGYTF; CDR3 DNA: TGCGCCAGCAGCTGGCGGACAGGCGGTGGCTACACCTTC; clone size: NA; J gene: TRBJ1-2; D gene: TRBD1; V gene: TRBV5-1
CDR3 protein: CASSFSTTGDHYGYTF; CDR3 DNA: TGTGCCAGCAGCTTCTCGACCACAGGGGATCACTATGGCTACACCTTC; clone size: NA; J gene: TRBJ1-2; D gene: TRBD1; V gene: TRBV5-6
CDR3 protein: CASSIFAAPTSQPQHF; CDR3 DNA: TGTGCCAGTAGTATTTTTGCGGCACCCACGAGTCAGCCCCAGCATTTT; clone size: NA; J gene: TRBJ1-5; D gene: NA; V gene: TRBV19
CDR3 protein: CASSQLDIIAGTASTDTQYF; CDR3 DNA: TGCGCCAGCAGCCAGCTAGACATTATAGCGGGAACCGCTAGCACAGATACGCAGTATTTT; clone size: once; J gene: TRBJ2-3; D gene: TRBD2; V gene: TRBV4-1
CDR3 protein: CASSLARGSEQFF; CDR3 DNA: TGTGCCAGCTCACTTGCACGGGGGAGTGAGCAGTTCTTC; clone size: once; J gene: TRBJ2-1; D gene: NA; V gene: TRBV18
CDR3 protein: CASSIRQGNYEQYF; CDR3 DNA: TGTGCCAGCAGCATACGACAGGGAAACTACGAGCAGTACTTC; clone size: NA; J gene: TRBJ2-7; D gene: NA; V gene: TRBV21-1
CDR3 protein: CASSVGPKNTEAFF; CDR3 DNA: TGTGCCAGCAGCGTAGGGCCGAAGAACACTGAAGCTTTCTTT; clone size: NA; J gene: TRBJ1-1; D gene: NA; V gene: TRBV9
CDR3 protein: CASSARGAYYEQYF; CDR3 DNA: TGCGCCAGCAGCGCCAGGGGTGCCTACTACGAGCAGTACTTC; clone size: NA; J gene: TRBJ2-7; D gene: NA; V gene: TRBV5-1
CDR3 protein: CASSYDTFYGYTF; CDR3 DNA: TGCGCCAGCAGTTACGACACGTTTTATGGCTACACCTTC; clone size: NA; J gene: TRBJ1-2; D gene: NA; V gene: TRBV4-1
CDR3 protein: CASSPVGRGNGYTF; CDR3 DNA: TGTGCCAGCTCACCAGTCGGGCGAGGGAATGGCTACACCTTC; clone size: NA; J gene: TRBJ1-2; D gene: NA; V gene: TRBV18
CDR3 protein: CASSQAPGEGDYNEQFF; CDR3 DNA: TGCGCCAGCAGCCAAGCCCCCGGCGAAGGGGATTACAATGAGCAGTTCTTC; clone size: NA; J gene: TRBJ2-1; D gene: NA; V gene: TRBV4-1
CDR3 protein: CASTRGEHF; CDR3 DNA: TGTGCCAGCACCAGAGGCGAGCATTTT; clone size: NA; J gene: TRBJ1-5; D gene: NA; V gene: TRBV9
CDR3 protein: CASSSQTSRSYNEQFF; CDR3 DNA: TGTGCCAGCTCATCCCAGACTAGCCGTTCCTACAATGAGCAGTTCTTC; clone size: NA; J gene: TRBJ2-1; D gene: TRBD2; V gene: TRBV18
CDR3 protein: CAWSDRRRSYEQYF; CDR3 DNA: TGTGCCTGGAGTGACCGTCGCAGGTCCTACGAGCAGTACTTC; clone size: NA; J gene: TRBJ2-7; D gene: NA; V gene: TRBV30
CDR3 protein: CASSWGMGQGSYNSPLHF; CDR3 DNA: TGTGCCAGCAGTTGGGGTATGGGACAGGGCTCCTATAATTCACCCCTCCACTTT; clone size: few; J gene: TRBJ1-6; D gene: TRBD1; V gene: TRBV28
CDR3 protein: CASSPRATGGKYGNTIYF; CDR3 DNA: TGTGCCAGCAGCCCAAGGGCTACAGGGGGCAAATACGGAAACACCATATATTTT; clone size: NA; J gene: TRBJ1-3; D gene: TRBD1; V gene: TRBV14
CDR3 protein: CASSPRQKGGYEQYF; CDR3 DNA: TGCGCCAGCAGCCCGCGACAGAAAGGTGGCTACGAGCAGTACTTC; clone size: NA; J gene: TRBJ2-7; D gene: NA; V gene: TRBV5-1
CDR3 protein: CATSDSGQPQHF; CDR3 DNA: TGTGCCACCAGTGATTCAGGTCAGCCCCAGCATTTT; clone size: NA; J gene: TRBJ1-5; D gene: NA; V gene: TRBV24-1
CDR3 protein: CASSQGSSPTLHF; CDR3 DNA: TGTGCCAGCAGTCAGGGTTCTTCCCCCACCCTCCACTTT; clone size: NA; J gene: TRBJ1-6; D gene: NA; V gene: TRBV6-5
CDR3 protein: CASSPAIGQGAPGGAKNIQYF; CDR3 DNA: TGTGCCAGCAGTCCGGCAATCGGACAGGGGGCGCCTGGGGGGGCCAAAAACATTCAGTACTTC; clone size: NA; J gene: TRBJ2-4; D gene: TRBD1; V gene: TRBV27
CDR3 protein: CASSRLEEYNEQFF; CDR3 DNA: TGTGCCAGCAGCCGACTAGAGGAGTACAATGAGCAGTTCTTC; clone size: NA; J gene: TRBJ2-1; D gene: NA; V gene: TRBV3-1/TRBV3-2
CDR3 protein: CASSNEGQSYTEAFF; CDR3 DNA: TGCGCCAGCAGTAACGAGGGACAGTCTTACACTGAAGCTTTCTTT; clone size: NA; J gene: TRBJ1-1; D gene: TRBD1; V gene: TRBV5-1
CDR3 protein: CASSQDFGTEAFF; CDR3 DNA: TGTGCCAGCAGCCAAGATTTCGGGACTGAAGCTTTCTTT; clone size: NA; J gene: TRBJ1-1; D gene: NA; V gene: TRBV3-1/TRBV3-2
CDR3 protein: CASSDRGGSYEQYF; CDR3 DNA: TGTGCCAGCAGTGACCGGGGGGGTTCCTACGAGCAGTACTTC; clone size: NA; J gene: TRBJ2-7; D gene: TRBD2; V gene: TRBV6-1
CDR3 protein: CASSQEREQPQHF; CDR3 DNA: TGCGCCAGCAGCCAAGAGCGGGAGCAGCCCCAGCATTTT; clone size: NA; J gene: TRBJ1-5; D gene: NA; V gene: TRBV4-3
CDR3 protein: CASGLGQREQFF; CDR3 DNA: TGTGCTAGTGGTTTGGGGCAACGTGAGCAGTTCTTC; clone size: NA; J gene: TRBJ2-1; D gene: NA; V gene: TRBV12-5
CDR3 protein: CASSLARGNKYEQYF; CDR3 DNA: TGCGCCAGCAGCTTGGCCCGGGGAAACAAATACGAGCAGTACTTC; clone size: NA; J gene: TRBJ2-7; D gene: NA; V gene: TRBV5-1